The 10 T cell receptor beta chains below were found in one sample sequenced in a study of blood T cell repertoires in COVID-19. Assay: immunoSEQ multiplex PCR; the TCRdb copy retains only in-frame clones and omits some. The table has hundreds of thousands of clones, more than 75% seen once. Specimen: peripheral blood. The source is a human donor in a cohort sampled during active COVID-19.

The rearrangement uses TRBV7-2 and TRBJ2-5; 10 positions agree with TRBD2. Trimming cost V 1 base and J 2 bases; bases outside gene matches: 7. This CDR3 spans 17 amino acids. CDR1 is SGHTA and CDR2 is FQGNSA in the germline V gene. The CDR3 DNA follows: TGTGCCAGCAGCTTAGGGTTTAGCGGGGGGTCTCAAGAGACCCAGTACTTC. This translates into CASSLGFSGGSQETQYF. The whole variable domain, remainder taken from reference TRBV7-2 and TRBJ2-5, is GAGVSQSPSNKVTEKGKDVELRCDPISGHTALYWYRQSLGQGLEFLIYFQGNSAPDKSGLPSDRFSAERTGGSVSTLTIQRTQQEDSAVYLCASSLGFSGGSQETQYFGPGTRLLVL.

The gene calls are TRBV10-3 and TRBJ2-5; 9 nucleotides agree with TRBD2. Trimming at V came to 5 bases and at J to 5 bases, leaving 12 bases not matched to a gene. CDR1 is ENHRY and CDR2 is SYGVKD in the germline V gene. The CDR3 length is 16 residues. In DNA form, the CDR3 reads TGTGCCATCAGTCCCTTCATAGCGGGAGCGGGGGAGACCCAGTACTTC. Translating gives CAISPFIAGAGETQYF.

This clone has only one observation. The V and J genes are TRBV30 and TRBJ2-3; D is unresolved. The CDR3 runs to 12 residues. Trimming took 2 bases from V and 3 from J, leaving 6 bases between them. CDR1 is GTSNPN and CDR2 is SVGIG in the germline V gene (reference sequence). CDR3 nucleotide sequence: TGTGCCTGGAGTATATCGACAGATACGCAGTATTTT. It yields the protein CAWSISTDTQYF.

The genes are TRBV21-1 and TRBJ2-1; the table calls TRBD2, which could not be checked here. TRBV21-1 is a pseudogene segment. CDR3 length: 15 residues. In DNA form, the CDR3 reads TGTGCCAGCAGCAGCACTAGCGGGCCCTTGGTGGAGCAGTTCTTC. Translation: CASSSTSGPLVEQFF.

This clone was seen only once. CDR3 protein: CASSQDYRGETQYF. CDR3 DNA sequence: TGTGCCAGCAGCCAAGATTATCGGGGGGAGACCCAGTACTTC. The chain couples TRBV3-1 (or the pseudogene TRBV3-2) to TRBJ2-5, with D maybe TRBD2 (6 bases). Per the germline V gene, CDR1 is LGHDT and CDR2 is YNNKEL (reference sequence). The V gene lost 0 bases and the J gene lost 5 bases, with 10 bases spanning the gap. The CDR3 is 14 amino acids.

The chain carries TRBV7-3 and TRBJ2-3, with TRBD1 identical over 7 bases. This CDR3 has 15 amino acids. The germline V gene has CDR1 SGHTA and CDR2 FQGTGA. V was clipped by 5 bases and J by 2 bases; unmatched bases: 7. As DNA, the CDR3 is TGTGCCAGCAGCCTAAAAGGGGGCCTCACAGATACGCAGTATTTT. The encoded protein is CASSLKGGLTDTQYF.

Here the CDR3 DNA reads TGCGCCAGCAGCTTAGGCTGGGGAGCTGGCACTGAAGCTTTCTTT. Translating it yields CASSLGWGAGTEAFF. The V and J genes are TRBV5-1 and TRBJ1-1; D is undetermined. Germline CDR1 SGHRS, CDR2 YFSETQ. CDR3 size: 15 residues. V was shortened by 2 bases and J by 4 bases, with 15 bases between the two germline ends.

This chain uses TRBV5-4 with TRBJ1-4, with D possibly TRBD1 on 5 matching bases. Germline-derived CDR1 and CDR2 are SGHNT and YYREEE (reference sequence). The CDR3 runs to 14 residues. Trimming pared 1 base from V and 7 bases from J, leaving 11 bases between. The DNA for the CDR3 is TGTGCCAGCAGCTTGAAAGGGGCGGTTGAAAAACTGTTTTTT. The encoded protein is CASSLKGAVEKLFF. Filled out from reference TRBV5-4 and TRBJ1-4, the complete variable domain reads ETGVTQSPTHLIKTRGQQVTLRCSSQSGHNTVSWYQQALGQGPQFIFQYYREEENGRGNFPPRFSGLQFPNYSSELNVNALELDDSALYLCASSLKGAVEKLFFGSGTQLSVL.

The chain uses TRBV5-1 and TRBJ2-7, with 12 bases lining up with TRBD2. The CDR3 has 14 amino acids. Trimming cost V 4 bases and J 3 bases; bases outside gene matches: 2. Germline-derived CDR1 and CDR2 are SGHRS and YFSETQ. The CDR3 loop is CASSPTSGGYEQYF. CDR3 coding DNA: TGCGCCAGCAGCCCGACTAGCGGGGGCTACGAGCAGTACTTC.

This sequence joins TRBV27 and TRBJ2-2; tentatively, D is TRBD1 (5 bases). V lost 5 bases to trimming and J lost 4 bases, with 14 bases between them. The CDR3 has 15 residues. In germline, CDR1 is MNHEY, CDR2 SMNVEV (reference sequence). The CDR3 reads CASSLGFGATGELFF. For the CDR3, the DNA is TGTGCCAGCAGTCTCGGGTTTGGGGCCACCGGGGAGCTGTTTTTT.